The sequence of this T cell receptor (beta chain) was determined in a study of blood T cell repertoires in COVID-19. Looking at the study overall: Spain, Italy and the United States supplied samples that represented acute and convalescent COVID-19. T cells, B-cell-depleted T cells, or PBMCs provided the cDNA or gDNA that served as material.

Libraries were prepared by immunoSEQ multiplex PCR; TCRdb keeps only in-frame clonotypes and omits some of them. The data contain roughly 35,000 clones, about 87% of them singletons. This clone was detected only once. The CDR3 covers 14 residues. With V trimmed by 5 bases and J by 5 bases, 6 bases remained unmatched. Germline V gene data show CDR1 as MNHEY and CDR2 as SVGEGT. The receptor was isolated from a human donor in a cohort sampled during active COVID-19. The V and J genes are TRBV6-2 or TRBV6-3 and TRBJ1-5; the match to TRBD1 covers 7 bases. The sequenced sample consisted of peripheral blood. CDR3 DNA sequence: TGTGCCAGCAGTCCGACAGGGATCGATCAGCCCCAGCATTTT. It yields the protein CASSPTGIDQPQHF.